This T cell receptor beta chain emerged from a study of patients and donors after allogeneic stem cell transplantation. Germline lookup yields CDR1 SEHNR and CDR2 FQNEAQ (reference sequence). V lost 3 bases and J 7 bases, leaving 11 bases between the germline ends. CDR3 size: 13 residues. One entry per CDR3 protein results from TCRdb running MiXCR on the RT-PCR reads. The table shows approximately 9,000 distinct CDR3 sequences, with almost 4% occurring only once. This clonotype was seen at least ten times. This clonotype was sampled from a human donor who was either an allogeneic HSCT recipient or a stem cell or donor lymphocyte infusion donor (not recorded which). It is not recorded whose cells these are; they may come from a transplant donor. The chain uses TRBV7-9 and TRBJ2-3, with D possibly matching TRBD1 (6 bases). The sequenced sample consisted of blood, either unsorted or a sorted T cell fraction (not recorded which). DNA of the CDR3: TGTGCCAGCAGCTTTCGACAGGCGAATACGCAGTATTTT. Translation: CASSFRQANTQYF.